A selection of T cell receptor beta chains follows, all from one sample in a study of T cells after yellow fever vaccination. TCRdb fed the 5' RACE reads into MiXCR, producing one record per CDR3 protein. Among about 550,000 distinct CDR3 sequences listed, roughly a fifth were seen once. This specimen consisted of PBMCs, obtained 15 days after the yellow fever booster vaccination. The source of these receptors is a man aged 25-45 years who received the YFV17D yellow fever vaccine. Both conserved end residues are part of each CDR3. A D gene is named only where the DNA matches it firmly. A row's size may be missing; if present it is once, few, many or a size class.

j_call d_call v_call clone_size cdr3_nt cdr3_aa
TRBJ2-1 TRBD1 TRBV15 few TGTGCCACCAGTAGGACAGGGGGGAATGAGCAGTTCTTC CATSRTGGNEQFF
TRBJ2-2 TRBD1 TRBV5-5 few TGTGCCAGCAACTACAGGGGCGCGAACACCGGGGAGCTGTTTTTT CASNYRGANTGELFF
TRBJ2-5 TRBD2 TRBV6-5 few TGTGCCAGCAGTTACCAAGGGCGGGGGGCCCAGTACTTC CASSYQGRGAQYF
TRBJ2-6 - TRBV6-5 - TGTGCCAGCAGGACCAGCTCTGGGGCCAACGTCCTGACTTTC CASRTSSGANVLTF
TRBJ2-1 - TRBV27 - TGTGCCAGCAGTTTCCGTGGCCGGGCCGCCTACAATGAGCAGTTCTTC CASSFRGRAAYNEQFF
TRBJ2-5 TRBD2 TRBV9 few TGTGCCAGCAGCACGAGCGGGAGTGCAGAGACCCAGTACTTC CASSTSGSAETQYF
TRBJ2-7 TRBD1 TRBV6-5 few TGTGCCAGCAGTTATTCGGGGACAGACTACGAGCAGTACTTC CASSYSGTDYEQYF
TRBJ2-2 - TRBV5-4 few TGTGCCAGCAGCTCCCAAGATGATCACTACACCGGGGAGCTGTTTTTT CASSSQDDHYTGELFF
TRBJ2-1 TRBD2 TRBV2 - TGTGCCAGCGGAGAGCGGGAGTTATACAATGAGCAGTTCTTC CASGERELYNEQFF
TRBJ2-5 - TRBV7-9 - TGTGCCAGCAGCTTAGGACTGTACCAAGAGACCCAGTACTTC CASSLGLYQETQYF
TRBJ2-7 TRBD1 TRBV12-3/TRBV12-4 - TGTGCCAGCAGTTTAACAGGGGTGGCGGACGAGCAGTACTTC CASSLTGVADEQYF